Shown below are 31 T cell receptor beta chains from a single sample sequenced in a study of cytomegalovirus exposure and HLA in healthy donors. The PCR was carried out with 60 Vbeta primers and 13 Jbeta primers. Generated by immunoSEQ multiplex PCR, the TCRdb table keeps only in-frame clones and is missing some. This sample has about 59,000 clones; 80% occur once, and the top ten carry over 3%. Sequences were obtained from PBMCs. The receptors were gathered from a woman between 40 and 50 years old in good health and CMV-seronegative.

V is TRBV5-5 and J is TRBJ2-7, with 7 bases fitting TRBD2. This CDR3 region has 14 residues. J was trimmed by 2 bases and V by 4 bases; bases with no gene match: 6. Per the germline V gene, CDR1 is SGHKS and CDR2 is YYEKEE (reference sequence). CDR3 coding DNA: TGTGCCAGCAGCATAGGACTAGGGGCCTACGAGCAGTACTTC. It translates to CASSIGLGAYEQYF.

V is TRBV29-1 and J is TRBJ2-3, with 7 bases identical to TRBD1. The V gene end was trimmed by 1 base and the J gene end by 2 bases; junction bases not matched to a gene: 6. Germline V lookup: CDR1 SQVTM, CDR2 ANQGSEA. CDR3 length: 15 amino acids. Here the CDR3 reads CSVEVTGTPTDTQYF. The CDR3 nucleotides are TGCAGCGTTGAAGTGACAGGGACCCCCACAGATACGCAGTATTTT.

The chain is built from TRBV9 and TRBJ1-1, with 9 bases identical to TRBD1. V shed 2 bases and J 6 bases; nucleotides not matched to a gene: 2. The CDR3 totals 13 residues. Germline loops: CDR1 SGDLS, CDR2 YYNGEE. The CDR3 here is CASSVGTGPEAFF. DNA for the CDR3: TGTGCCAGCAGCGTCGGGACAGGGCCTGAAGCTTTCTTT.

The chain links TRBV6-5 to TRBJ1-6; D perhaps matches TRBD1 (6 bases). The V and J ends lost 4 bases and 10 bases respectively, with 17 bases between them. CDR1 and CDR2 (germline): MNHEY, SVGAGI. The CDR3 length is 15 residues. The CDR3 sequence: CASSWGPGLGSPLHF. CDR3 DNA: TGTGCCAGCAGTTGGGGGCCGGGCCTGGGGTCACCCCTCCACTTT.

The rearrangement joins TRBV5-4 to TRBJ1-1; weak D call: TRBD1 (5 bases). V was cut by 0 bases and J by 1 base, with 7 bases left in between. This CDR3 is 14 amino acids long. CDR1 is SGHNT and CDR2 is YYREEE in the germline V gene (reference sequence). The CDR3 nucleotides read TGTGCCAGCAGCTTGGCGACAGCGAACACTGAAGCTTTCTTT. It codes for CASSLATANTEAFF.

This chain uses TRBV28 with TRBJ2-7, with TRBD1 identical over 7 bases. This CDR3 comprises 11 residues. Germline loops: CDR1 MDHEN, CDR2 SYDVKM. The ends lost 6 bases at V and 9 bases at J; junction bases unmatched: 5. CDR3 residues: CASSSTGRQYF. The DNA for the CDR3 is TGTGCCAGCAGCTCGACAGGGAGGCAGTACTTC.

There are a few counts of this clone. The chain links TRBV4-3 to TRBJ2-3; D is unresolved. Germline V gene sequence: CDR1 LGHNA, CDR2 YSLEER. The CDR3 loop spans 17 amino acids. V was shortened by 0 bases and J by 0 bases, with 13 bases between the two germline ends. As DNA, the CDR3 is TGCGCCAGCAGCCAAGATCGGTACCAATCGAGCACAGATACGCAGTATTTT. Amino acids: CASSQDRYQSSTDTQYF.

This chain connects TRBV5-8 to TRBJ1-4; TRBD1 is a possible D gene (5 bases). CDR1 SGHTS and CDR2 YDEGEE come from the germline V gene. This CDR3 region has 14 residues. The V and J ends lost 1 base and 7 bases respectively, with 11 bases between them. This chain's CDR3 is CASSLRQWGEKLFF. The CDR3 bases are TGTGCCAGCAGCTTGAGACAGTGGGGTGAAAAACTGTTTTTT.

The chain combines TRBV7-8 with TRBJ1-5; perhaps TRBD1 as D (6 bases). Germline V gene data show CDR1 as SGHVS and CDR2 as FQNEAQ. V lost 3 bases to trimming and J lost 1 base, with 10 bases between them. This CDR3 region has 15 residues. The CDR3 DNA sequence: TGTGCCAGCAGCTTCGACAGGACGAGCAATCAGCCCCAGCATTTT. It specifies CASSFDRTSNQPQHF.

This clone was counted between two and nine times. V is TRBV28 and J is TRBJ1-2; the match to TRBD1 covers 12 bases. CDR3 size: 16 residues. The junction had 10 bases not matched to a gene; V was cut back by 6 bases and J by 5 bases. Germline lookup yields CDR1 MDHEN and CDR2 SYDVKM. The CDR3 loop reads CASRARDRGLLYGYTF. In DNA, the CDR3 is TGTGCCAGCAGGGCCCGGGACAGGGGGCTTTTATATGGCTACACCTTC.

This clone was detected once. V and J are TRBV6-1 and TRBJ2-7, with 7 bases matching TRBD2. This CDR3 has 12 amino acids. Looked up from germline, CDR1 is MNHNS and CDR2 is SASEGT. With 1 base clipped from V and 7 bases from J, the junction kept 1 base outside the gene matches. The CDR3 here is CASSEGTREQYF. The CDR3 DNA reads TGTGCCAGCAGTGAAGGGACTAGAGAGCAGTACTTC.

The chain uses TRBV7-7 and TRBJ1-3, with D unresolved. The germline V and J ends were trimmed by 6 bases and 0 bases, with 6 bases remaining between them. The germline CDR1 and CDR2 sequences are SSHAT and FNYEAQ (reference sequence). This CDR3 contains 13 residues. The CDR3 DNA is TGTGCCAGCAGTCCCGGCTCTGGAAACACCATATATTTT. The encoded protein is CASSPGSGNTIYF. Full variable domain (missing parts from reference TRBV7-7 and TRBJ1-3): GAGVSQSPRYKVTKRGQDVTLRCDPISSHATLYWYQQALGQGPEFLTYFNYEAQPDKSGLPSDRFSAERPEGSISTLTIQRTEQRDSAMYRCASSPGSGNTIYFGEGSWLTVV.

This chain links TRBV5-4 with TRBJ1-1; 7 nucleotides line up with TRBD1. The CDR3 loop spans 16 amino acids. J lost 5 bases, V lost 4 bases, and 14 bases had no gene match. Germline V gene lookup returns CDR1 SGHNT and CDR2 YYREEE (reference sequence). Written as DNA, the CDR3 is TGTGCCAGCAGCCCTGAGACAGGGTCGATGGTAACTGAAGCTTTCTTT. Translation: CASSPETGSMVTEAFF.

The genes are TRBV27 and TRBJ2-7; a possible D gene is TRBD1 (5 bases). The CDR3 runs to 13 residues. Germline V gene lookup returns CDR1 MNHEY and CDR2 SMNVEV (reference sequence). Trimming removed 8 bases at V and 3 bases at J, with 14 bases between. Written as DNA, the CDR3 is TGTGCCAGCGGGTCTCAGGGTATCTACGAGCAGTACTTC. Its translation: CASGSQGIYEQYF.

The V and J genes are TRBV7-2 and TRBJ2-1; perhaps TRBD1 as D (7 bases). In germline, CDR1 is SGHTA, CDR2 FQGNSA. The CDR3 runs to 14 residues. With 1 base removed from V and 9 bases from J, the gap between germline ends came to 13 bases. The chain's CDR3 is CASSLDPGGSEQFF. The CDR3 DNA reads as TGTGCCAGCAGCTTAGATCCAGGGGGGAGTGAGCAGTTCTTC.

The rearrangement joins TRBV6-1 to TRBJ2-5; 10 bases fit TRBD2. The CDR3 consists of 15 residues. Germline trimming cut 3 bases from V and 0 bases from J; bases unmatched to any gene: 1. The V gene's germline CDR1 is MNHNS and CDR2 SASEGT. The CDR3 bases are TGTGCCAGCAGTGAGCTAGCGGGAGACCAAGAGACCCAGTACTTC. This gives the protein CASSELAGDQETQYF.

V and J are TRBV9 and TRBJ2-3; D not resolved. V dropped 3 bases and J dropped 0 bases, with 5 bases sitting between them. Germline-derived CDR1 and CDR2 are SGDLS and YYNGEE. This CDR3 has 13 amino acids. The CDR3 protein is CASSATSTDTQYF. The DNA of the CDR3 is TGTGCCAGCAGCGCGACTAGCACAGATACGCAGTATTTT.

The chain has TRBV15 and TRBJ2-1; D unclear. CDR3 size: 14 residues. The V gene lost 5 bases and the J gene lost 4 bases, with 12 bases spanning the gap. CDR1 and CDR2 from the germline V gene are LNHNV and YYDKDF (reference sequence). CDR3 loop: CATSPRLEYNEQFF. The CDR3 DNA is TGTGCCACCAGCCCCCGACTGGAGTACAATGAGCAGTTCTTC. Full variable domain (remainder filled in from reference TRBV15 and TRBJ2-1): DAMVIQNPRYQVTQFGKPVTLSCSQTLNHNVMYWYQQKSSQAPKLLFHYYDKDFNNEADTPDNFQSRRPNTSFCFLDIRSPGLGDTAMYLCATSPRLEYNEQFFGPGTRLTVL.

The rearrangement joins TRBV10-1 to TRBJ2-1, with 10 nucleotides matching TRBD2. The CDR3 consists of 20 residues. Trimming took 6 bases from V and 0 from J; bases not matched to a gene: 17. Germline V lookup: CDR1 WNHNN, CDR2 SYGVQD (reference sequence). CDR3 residues: CASRSPPGLAPDSSYNEQFF. CDR3 nucleotide sequence: TGCGCCAGCAGGTCCCCCCCGGGACTAGCGCCCGACAGCTCCTACAATGAGCAGTTCTTC.

This rearrangement joins TRBV28 to TRBJ1-1; 7 bases fit TRBD1. With 2 bases clipped from V and 0 bases from J, the junction kept 6 bases outside the gene matches. The CDR3 runs to 16 residues. CDR1 is MDHEN, CDR2 SYDVKM, per germline. The CDR3 DNA is TGTGCCAGCAGTTTACCCCTGACAGGGATGAACACTGAAGCTTTCTTT. This codes for CASSLPLTGMNTEAFF. Filled out from reference TRBV28 and TRBJ1-1, the complete variable domain reads DVKVTQSSRYLVKRTGEKVFLECVQDMDHENMFWYRQDPGLGLRLIYFSYDVKMKEKGDIPEGYSVSREKKERFSLILESASTNQTSMYLCASSLPLTGMNTEAFFGQGTRLTVV.

The chain employs TRBV19 and TRBJ2-7, with D possibly matching TRBD1 (6 bases). With 5 bases removed from V and 3 bases from J, the gap between germline ends came to 17 bases. The CDR3 is made up of 15 amino acids. Germline V gene lookup returns CDR1 LNHDA and CDR2 SQIVND (reference sequence). Here the CDR3 DNA reads TGTGCCAGTAGTTCAACCTGGACAGCGATCTACGAGCAGTACTTC. The encoded protein is CASSSTWTAIYEQYF.

The chain employs TRBV28 and TRBJ1-2; D is possibly TRBD1 (5 bases). The CDR3 is 14 amino acids. The V end lost 7 bases, the J end lost 8 bases, and 20 bases lay between the germline ends. CDR1 is MDHEN, CDR2 SYDVKM, per germline. CDR3 loop: CASNGGQMFEGYTF. CDR3 nucleotides: TGTGCCAGCAACGGGGGTCAGATGTTCGAGGGCTACACCTTC.

The sample holds a few counts of this clone. V usage is TRBV28 and J usage is TRBJ1-1, with a possible D match to TRBD1 (6 bases). The ends were cut back, 7 bases at V and 2 bases at J, with 11 bases in the middle. CDR1 and CDR2 (germline): MDHEN, SYDVKM. The CDR3 spans 13 residues. This CDR3 reads CASIEQGNTEAFF. The CDR3 DNA follows: TGTGCCAGCATCGAACAGGGTAACACTGAAGCTTTCTTT.

The chain uses TRBV9 and TRBJ2-2; no reliable D call. V was shortened by 6 bases and J by 0 bases, with 9 bases between the two germline ends. This CDR3 contains 14 residues. Germline CDR1 and CDR2: SGDLS and YYNGEE. CDR3 amino acids: CASNPSANTGELFF. In DNA form, the CDR3 reads TGTGCCAGCAATCCCAGCGCGAACACCGGGGAGCTGTTTTTT. Drawing the rest from reference TRBV9 and TRBJ2-2, the complete variable domain is DSGVTQTPKHLITATGQRVTLRCSPRSGDLSVYWYQQSLDQGLQFLIQYYNGEERAKGNILERFSAQQFPDLHSELNLSSLELGDSALYFCASNPSANTGELFFGEGSRLTVL.

The V call is TRBV14, the J call TRBJ1-1; D unclear. The CDR3 totals 15 residues. Germline V gives CDR1 SGHDN, CDR2 FVKESK. The V end was cut by 0 bases, the J end by 5 bases, with 13 bases between. The CDR3 spells CASSQEALRRTEAFF. CDR3 nucleotide sequence: TGTGCCAGCAGCCAAGAGGCCTTACGGCGGACTGAAGCTTTCTTT.

In DNA form, the CDR3 reads TGTGCCTGGAGCCGACTAGCTCCCTACAATGAGCAGTTCTTC. Translating gives CAWSRLAPYNEQFF. V and J are TRBV30 and TRBJ2-1; 7 bases line up with TRBD2. This CDR3 region has 14 residues. Germline values: CDR1 GTSNPN, CDR2 SVGIG (reference sequence). Trimming at V came to 3 bases and at J to 2 bases, leaving 4 bases not matched to a gene.

In this sample, this clone turned up a few times. The genes are TRBV10-3 and TRBJ2-5; 9 nucleotides match TRBD1. This CDR3 spans 19 amino acids. V gave up 0 bases and J gave up 2 bases; unmatched junction bases: 13. Germline V gene lookup returns CDR1 ENHRY and CDR2 SYGVKD. The CDR3 DNA is TGTGCCATCAGTGAGTCCGGTCGGGGGACAGGGCGGCAACAAGAGACCCAGTACTTC. It codes for CAISESGRGTGRQQETQYF.

This chain joins TRBV5-1 and TRBJ2-5, with TRBD1 identical over 7 bases. There are 15 residues in the CDR3. Germline CDR1 is SGHRS and CDR2 is YFSETQ. With V trimmed by 2 bases and J by 0 bases, 4 bases remained unmatched. The CDR3 loop reads CASSFGTANQETQYF. In DNA, the CDR3 is TGCGCCAGCAGCTTCGGGACAGCCAACCAAGAGACCCAGTACTTC.

The chain combines TRBV19 with TRBJ2-1, with TRBD1 matching over 9 bases. With V trimmed by 6 bases and J by 4 bases, 7 bases remained unmatched. CDR1 and CDR2 (germline): LNHDA, SQIVND (reference sequence). CDR3 length equals 15 residues. For the CDR3, the DNA is TGTGCCAGTAGACCTTCCGGGACAGGGTACAATGAGCAGTTCTTC. Translation gives CASRPSGTGYNEQFF. Full variable domain (outside the CDR3, taken from reference TRBV19 and TRBJ2-1): DGGITQSPKYLFRKEGQNVTLSCEQNLNHDAMYWYRQDPGQGLRLIYYSQIVNDFQKGDIAEGYSVSREKKESFPLTVTSAQKNPTAFYLCASRPSGTGYNEQFFGPGTRLTVL.

This chain joins TRBV28 and TRBJ2-7; possibly TRBD2 for D (6 bases). The V end lost 6 bases, the J end lost 2 bases, and 11 bases lay between the germline ends. Germline CDR1 is MDHEN and CDR2 is SYDVKM. The CDR3 length is 13 residues. The CDR3 loop reads CASSRAGPYEQYF. The CDR3 DNA reads TGTGCCAGCAGCCGGGCGGGACCCTACGAGCAGTACTTC.

This chain uses TRBV6-1 with TRBJ2-1; TRBD2 agrees at 14 bases. This CDR3 region has 14 residues. J was trimmed by 8 bases and V by 6 bases; bases with no gene match: 3. Germline V gives CDR1 MNHNS, CDR2 SASEGT. CDR3 coding DNA: TGTGCCAGCAGCCCGGGACTAGCGGGAGATGAGCAGTTCTTC. Its translation is CASSPGLAGDEQFF.